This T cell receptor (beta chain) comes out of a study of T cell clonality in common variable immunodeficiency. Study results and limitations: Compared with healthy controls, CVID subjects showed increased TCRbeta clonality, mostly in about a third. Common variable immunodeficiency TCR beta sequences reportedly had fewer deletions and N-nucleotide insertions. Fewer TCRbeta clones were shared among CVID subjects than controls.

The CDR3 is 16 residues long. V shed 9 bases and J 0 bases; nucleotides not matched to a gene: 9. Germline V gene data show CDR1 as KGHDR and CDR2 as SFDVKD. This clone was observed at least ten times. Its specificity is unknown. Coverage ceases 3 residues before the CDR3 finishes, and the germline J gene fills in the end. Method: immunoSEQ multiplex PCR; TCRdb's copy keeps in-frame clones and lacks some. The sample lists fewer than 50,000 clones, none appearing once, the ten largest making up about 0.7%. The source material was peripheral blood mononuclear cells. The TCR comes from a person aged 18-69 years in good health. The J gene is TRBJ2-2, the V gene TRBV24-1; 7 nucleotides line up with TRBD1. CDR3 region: CATVLSGTANTGELFF. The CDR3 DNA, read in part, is TGTGCCACCGTATTATCCGGGACAGCGAACACCGGGGAG.